This note documents a single T cell receptor (beta chain) sequence. Its specificity is unknown. As to treatment: around 19 received Ad26.COV2.S at low or high dose, single or two shots; about 5 received placebo; per-sample allocation not given. Collection of samples fell on day 63 after the first vaccine or placebo injection. The individual, an adult aged 18-55 years, was a donor in Boston. Profiling relied on immunoSEQ multiplex PCR, and the TCRdb table lists in-frame clones only, not all of them. Altogether more than 300,000 clones are present, around 89% being singletons, with the ten largest covering around 6.1%. The CDR3 has 14 residues. With 0 bases removed from V and 7 bases from J, the gap between germline ends came to 10 bases. The germline V gene has CDR1 GTSNPN and CDR2 SVGIG (reference sequence). These data originate in a study of Ad26.COV2.S vaccination and SARS-CoV-2 variants. On the study more broadly: Intramuscular Ad26.COV2.S doses were given once or twice, 56 days apart.

Study-level points and caveats: Analyses of TCR breadth and depth may have underestimated total T cell responses.

Sequenced material: peripheral blood, taken in a trial of Ad26.COV2.S vaccine versus placebo. The chain combines TRBV30 with TRBJ1-6, with D tentatively TRBD1 (5 bases). This sequence originates from a person aged 18-60 years who received the Ad26.COV2.S COVID-19 vaccine or a placebo. The CDR3 region is CAWSVGPINSPLHF. In nucleotides, the CDR3 is TGTGCCTGGAGTGTGGGACCTATAAATTCACCCCTCCACTTT.